Listed below are T cell receptor beta chains from one sample, sequenced in a study of blood T cells in healthy people across ages. TCRdb processed the 5' RACE reads anew with MiXCR; each CDR3 protein has one entry. The data contain around 690,000 distinct CDR3 sequences, roughly 58% of them singletons. Source material: blood. The receptors stem from a man in his sixties in good health. Both conserved end residues are part of each CDR3. Fields, in order: D gene, J gene, clone size, V gene, CDR3 DNA, CDR3 protein. A D gene is named only where the DNA matches it firmly. Clone size is not always given. Where it is, it says once, few, many or a class for expanded clones.

TRBD1 TRBJ2-5 few TRBV4-1 TGCGCCAGCAGCCACACAGGGGAGCAGTACTTC CASSHTGEQYF
TRBD2 TRBJ2-1 NA TRBV5-1 TGCGCCAGCAGCCCACGGACTAGCGGGGATGTTGAGCAGTTCTTC CASSPRTSGDVEQFF
NA TRBJ2-1 NA TRBV12-3/TRBV12-4 TGTGCCAGCAGTTGGGGCAGTCCAAATGAGCAGTTCTTC CASSWGSPNEQFF
NA TRBJ2-7 NA TRBV27 TGTGCCAGCAGTTTAGGTCCAGGGACGTTGGAGCAGTACTTC CASSLGPGTLEQYF
NA TRBJ2-5 few TRBV11-2 TGTGCCAGCAGCTTGGCCACATTGGAGACCCAGTACTTC CASSLATLETQYF
NA TRBJ2-4 NA TRBV9 TGTGCCAGCAGCCAAGAGGTGGGCAAAAACATTCAGTACTTC CASSQEVGKNIQYF
TRBD1 TRBJ1-1 NA TRBV9 TGTGCCAGCTCACCCCAAGGGGCAGGGGGCATGAACACTGAAGCTTTCTTT CASSPQGAGGMNTEAFF
NA TRBJ2-5 NA TRBV5-1 TGCGCCAGCAGCTTAAGTTACAGGGAGGAGACCCAGTACTTC CASSLSYREETQYF
TRBD2 TRBJ2-5 NA TRBV20-1 TGCAGTGCTAGGGCACTAGCGGCCTACCAAGAGACCCAGTACTTC CSARALAAYQETQYF
NA TRBJ2-4 NA TRBV5-1 TGCGCCAGCAGCACGAGTCCCCGGTGGAACATTCAGTACTTC CASSTSPRWNIQYF
NA TRBJ1-2 NA TRBV12-3/TRBV12-4 TGTGCCAGCACTCGAACTTCGGGAGCGGAGGCGCGCTACACCTTC CASTRTSGAEARYTF
TRBD2 TRBJ2-3 NA TRBV12-3/TRBV12-4 TGTGCCAGCAGTTTCCAGCGGGGGGGAGATACGCAGTATTTT CASSFQRGGDTQYF
NA TRBJ1-4 many TRBV5-1 TGCGCCAGCAGCTTCGAAGGCATGGGTGAAAAACTGTTTTTT CASSFEGMGEKLFF
TRBD1 TRBJ2-7 NA TRBV6-2/TRBV6-3 TGTGCCACCCGGAACCACAGGGGCGAGCAGTACTTC CATRNHRGEQYF
TRBD1 TRBJ2-1 NA TRBV15 TGTGCCACCAGCAGCGCTGGACAGGGTAACAATGAGCAGTTCTTC CATSSAGQGNNEQFF
NA TRBJ1-2 few TRBV20-1 TGCAGTGCTGGACGGGACAACTATGGCTACACCTTC CSAGRDNYGYTF
NA TRBJ2-5 few TRBV12-3/TRBV12-4 TGTGCCAGCAGTTGGGGCGAGGGGGAAGAGACCCAGTACTTC CASSWGEGEETQYF
TRBD1 TRBJ1-5 NA TRBV19 TGTGCCAGTCAAGTACGACAGGGCGTTCCTCAGCCCCAGCATTTT CASQVRQGVPQPQHF
NA TRBJ1-1 NA TRBV12-3/TRBV12-4 TGTGCCAGCAGTTTTCCAGCCCGAGGGAACACTGAAGCTTTCTTT CASSFPARGNTEAFF
NA TRBJ2-7 NA TRBV6-1 TGTGCCAGCAGTGAATCTGGGATGACGGGCGTGCAGTACTTC CASSESGMTGVQYF
TRBD1 TRBJ2-7 NA TRBV18 TGTGCCAGCTCACCTCAGGACAGGGCCGCCGAGCAGTACTTC CASSPQDRAAEQYF
NA TRBJ2-5 few TRBV11-2 TGTGCCAGCAGCCCCTTGGGGGGACAAGAGACCCAGTACTTC CASSPLGGQETQYF
NA TRBJ1-6 NA TRBV29-1 TGCAGCGTTGAGGAAGGGGCCGGCTCACCCCTCCACTTT CSVEEGAGSPLHF
NA TRBJ2-5 NA TRBV29-1 TGCAGCGCCAACGAGGCGGCCTCCGAGACCCAGTACTTC CSANEAASETQYF
NA TRBJ2-5 NA TRBV7-9 TGTGCCAGCAGCTTAACTGCCAAAGAGACCCAGTACTTC CASSLTAKETQYF
NA TRBJ1-1 NA TRBV28 TGTGCCAGCAGCTCAGGGTTGACTGAAGCTTTCTTT CASSSGLTEAFF
NA TRBJ1-4 NA TRBV7-9 TGTGCCATCAGCCTCATTGGGGAAAAACTGTTTTTT CAISLIGEKLFF
NA TRBJ1-2 NA TRBV12-3/TRBV12-4 TGTGCCAGCAGTCCGGACGGACGAAACTATGGCTACACCTTC CASSPDGRNYGYTF
TRBD1 TRBJ2-7 NA TRBV5-1 TGCGCCAGCACGTTCTCCGGGACAGGGAGTCAGCAGTACTTC CASTFSGTGSQQYF
NA TRBJ2-1 NA TRBV3-1 TGTGCCAGCAGCCAAGGGCTAAGGGGGGGGGTGCATGAGCAGTTCTTC CASSQGLRGGVHEQFF
NA TRBJ1-4 once TRBV4-1 TGCGCCAGCAGCCAAGATAGGGAAGAAAAACTGTTTTTT CASSQDREEKLFF
NA TRBJ2-3 NA TRBV7-9 TGTGCCAGCAGCTTAGGATTGGCTAGCGACACAGATACGCAGTATTTT CASSLGLASDTDTQYF
NA TRBJ1-1 NA TRBV20-1 TGCAGTGCTAGAGAACAGCAGAACACTGAAGCTTTCTTT CSAREQQNTEAFF
NA TRBJ2-3 NA TRBV20-1 TGCAGTGCTAGAGATACTAGCTCGGATACGCAGTATTTT CSARDTSSDTQYF
TRBD2 TRBJ2-3 NA TRBV12-5 TGTGCTAGTAGGCCCGGAGTAGCGGGGGGGCAAGGCACAGATACGCAGTATTTT CASRPGVAGGQGTDTQYF
TRBD1 TRBJ2-7 NA TRBV6-1 TGTGCCAGCAGGCCGGGACAGGTCCCCGGCGAGCAGTACTTC CASRPGQVPGEQYF
NA TRBJ1-4 few TRBV27 TGTGCCAGCAGTTTATCAGGGGCTAGGCAACTTAATGAAAAACTGTTTTTT CASSLSGARQLNEKLFF
NA TRBJ2-5 NA TRBV2 TGTGCCAGCAGTGTATCTGAAGGTGCAGGGGACGGGAAGACCCAGTACTTC CASSVSEGAGDGKTQYF
NA TRBJ1-6 NA TRBV6-1 TGTGCCAGCAGTGAAGCACGAAAATATAATTCACCCCTCCACTTT CASSEARKYNSPLHF
NA TRBJ2-1 NA TRBV7-9 TGTGCCAGCAGCTTAAGGGGGGGATGGACAGGGTCCTACAATGAGCAGTTCTTC CASSLRGGWTGSYNEQFF
TRBD1 TRBJ2-7 NA TRBV5-1 TGCGCCAGCAGCTTGGCCAGGGATGGGACAGACACCTACGAGCAGTACTTC CASSLARDGTDTYEQYF
NA TRBJ2-4 NA TRBV28 TGTGCCAGCAGCTTCTCAGGGGAAGAGGACATTCAGTACTTC CASSFSGEEDIQYF